This TCR beta chain is drawn from a study of cytomegalovirus exposure and HLA in healthy donors (dated by TCRdb to between 2016 and 2019). Some background on the complete study: An earlier analysis of several hundred of the donors reported over 250 Gb of sequence data and 117 million unique TCR beta sequences obtained from approximately 180 million T cells. The number of typed donors differed by locus: roughly 629-640 for A, B, C, DRB1 and DQB1; approximately 520 for DQA1; approximately 610 for DPA1; and around 490 for DPB1. An early release covering more than 500 HLA-typed donors comprised roughly 300 gigabases of sequencing data and approximately 85 million unique TCR sequences. HLA typing covered class I and class II loci at four-digit resolution. In addition to the first cohort of roughly 700 subjects, a separate validation cohort of approximately 130 different subjects was used. Because of strong linkage in the cohort, four or five DR-DQ haplotypes were treated as single units for association and clustering. Across approximately 420 genotyped donors of the cohort, an average of about 240,000 unique TCR beta nucleotide sequences per donor were sequenced, and roughly a sixth of those sequences were non-productive. The study used immunosequencing to profile the T cell repertoires of 666 subjects and linked those repertoires to cytomegalovirus serostatus. Of the roughly 400 genotyped donors, around 81% fell in the genetic ancestry cluster associated with self-reported Caucasian donors. The study aimed to test whether signatures of past pathogen exposure could be identified by cataloging public T cell receptors. Donor age, sex, ethnicity and CMV serostatus were compiled alongside the repertoire data. Genome-wide SNP genotypes for about 60% of the roughly 700 donors were used in a later genetic analysis, which treated that subset as a discovery cohort. The study combined high-throughput TCR immunosequencing, statistical association of individual TCRs with disease status, and machine learning to predict cytomegalovirus infection status. In an earlier analysis of 587 of the donors, high-throughput TCR beta sequencing was used to judge whether each TCR beta V gene segment behaved as functional or pseudogenic. A later analysis re-examined previously published TCR beta repertoires from more than 600 donors and added high-resolution HLA genotyping to investigate patterns of TCR occurrence. Rather than using new phenotypic data, the later analysis identified candidate immune exposures from TCR beta sequences and from how often those sequences occurred across donors. Every repertoire in the discovery cohort had been generated on one and the same sequencing platform.

This clone showed up just once. Its antigen is unknown. No much larger clone is present one base from it, and per-base qualities are unavailable. In total, roughly 670 healthy bone marrow donors made up the cohort. Cohort members were all nominally healthy when sampled, although unrecorded immune exposures were likely present. The donor was CMV seronegative and belonged to the group of under 400 seronegative cohort members. Every donor gave a peripheral blood sample, and the peripheral blood mononuclear cells from that sample were used for TCR beta sequencing. Genomic DNA was extracted from the blood cell samples with the Qiagen DNeasy Blood Extraction Kit. Broad study findings and their caveats: Specific HLA alleles were associated with more than 15,000 TCR beta sequences at a false discovery rate of 0.05 in a later analysis. Compared with equally common non-associated chains, HLA-associated TCR beta chains in a later analysis were more clonally expanded and had lower generation probabilities. In a later analysis, most CMV-associated TCR beta chains were found to appear HLA-restricted, with HLA associations seemingly driven largely by CMV exposure. A further reported finding was that TCR beta sequences accurately predicted the HLA-A and HLA-B alleles for most subjects in the first cohort. A group of highly shared sequence variants was considered likely to be a technical artifact of the sequencing pipeline. In a later analysis, several top co-occurrence clusters were reported to appear linked to parvovirus B19, influenza, CMV and Epstein-Barr virus. In vitro tests confirmed that a few of the cytomegalovirus-associated TCR beta chains recognize cytomegalovirus antigens. The study gave a list of roughly 150 TCR beta chains associated with cytomegalovirus. When HLA alleles, especially DR and DQ, strongly co-occurred, attributing TCR associations to individual alleles was difficult. The classifier was reported to diagnose cytomegalovirus status with high specificity and sensitivity in both the original and validation cohorts. Broadly in line with IMGT annotations, most TCR beta V segments showed up in productive rearrangements about 87% or about 30% of the time in an earlier analysis of under 700 of the donors. V-gene and J-gene trimming of TCR beta chains was associated with a missense DCLRE1C variant in a later genetic analysis, and the association was replicated in an independent cohort. In a later genetic analysis, fewer N-insertions in productive TCRs were reported among donors in an Asian-associated ancestry cluster than the roughly 700-donor mean. HLA typing was unavailable for some donors at each locus, so association tests used only the typed subset. Immune exposure information for the cohort was limited to CMV serostatus. The authors suggested that the approach could potentially be generalized to other disease states and immunological phenotypes. In this cohort, only TCR beta chains were sequenced, and detectable features were limited by the absence of alpha or paired-chain data. Across donors, most TCR sequences were observed very rarely, whereas some public TCRs were present in many individuals. The earlier analysis of approximately 540 of the donors excluded seventeen rarely observed V segments, including chromosome 9 orphons, because counts were too low. Linkage disequilibrium might explain the correlated functional status among segregating V segments, but an unknown experimental factor could not be ruled out. Some IMGT-functional V segments, including TRBV6-2 and TRBV6-3, could not be told apart with the 87-base-pair reads, so those segments were excluded. Presence/absence analyses assumed roughly uniform sequencing depth across donors, an assumption that may not hold. A later analysis found that TCR association rates varied across HLA loci, with DRB1 alleles showing the most associated TCRs and HLA-C alleles the fewest.

To prepare the library, the immunoSEQ multiplex PCR assay was applied. The multiplex PCR relied on a mix of 60 forward primers for TCR Vbeta segments and 13 reverse primers for TCR Jbeta segments. A multiplex PCR assay on genomic DNA amplified the CDR3 region of rearranged TCR beta genes. The Illumina HiSeq System was used to sequence the amplified TCR beta libraries as 87-base-pair reads. Per the source publication's procedure: A later analysis counted some 80 million unique TCR beta chains across the 500 to 850 repertoires, and 9 million to 14 million of these chains were shared by at least two donors. Raw reads were error-corrected and collapsed into unique sequences by a nearest-neighbor algorithm in which closely related sequences were merged to remove PCR and sequencing errors. To assign V, D and J gene segments, CDR3 sequences were aligned to IMGT reference sequences. Each retained sequence needed at least a six-nucleotide match to both a V gene segment and a J gene segment. Rearrangements were classified as productive when the CDR3 lacked stop codons and remained in frame with V and J, and all other rearrangements were classified as non-productive. Following IMGT convention, CDR3 was defined as the stretch from the second conserved V-encoded cysteine up to the conserved J-encoded phenylalanine. The earlier analysis of fewer than 750 of the donors excluded sequences that lacked an unambiguous match to a single V gene segment. An earlier analysis of over 450 of the donors classified V segments as functional when productive rearrangements were above 56.7% and as segregating when the standard deviation between donors was above 5%. A statistical classification framework was developed to diagnose cytomegalovirus status using the catalog of TCR beta chain sequences. V and J gene assignment, in a later analysis, came from comparing TCR nucleotide sequences with IMGT/GENE-DB human TR gene sequences. The TCRdist pipeline was used in a later analysis to assign CDR3 sequences and most-parsimonious VDJ recombination scenarios. In a later analysis, every TCR beta chain was defined by the combination of its CDR3 amino acid sequence and its V-gene family, and reads without a unique V-gene family were dropped. To address suspected cross-contamination and a sequencing artifact, a later analysis removed a few hundred highly shared, low-generation-probability nucleotide sequences. For each public chain, a later analysis derived a clonal expansion index from normalized ranks of inferred template counts within each repertoire. Generation probabilities in a later analysis came from a VDJ recombination model fitted to out-of-frame rearrangements, and those results were checked against IGoR. A later analysis scored TCR-TCR, TCR-HLA and TCR-CMV co-occurrence with hypergeometric tests, applying a repertoire-size bias correction to TCR pairs. A later analysis estimated false discovery rates by permuting HLA or CMV assignments 20 times. In a later analysis, co-occurring TCRs were grouped using DBSCAN, and TCRdist sequence similarity was added for clustering within HLA-allele-positive subsets. For co-occurrence clustering, repertoires with fewer than 30,000 or more than 120,000 public chains were excluded, along with a handful of repertoires with anomalous nucleotide sharing. Not all clones reach the TCRdb copy of this immuneACCESS table, which keeps in-frame sequences only. Checked studies attribute under half of the gap to unresolved V genes and leave the rest unexplained. V, J and clone size were drawn from that table, and D and trimming were deduced from the DNA. The sample table shows 150,000 to 200,000 clones, and under 80% are seen once. Together, the top ten hold 2.5% to 3% of the sample.

The CDR3 sequence holds 15 residues, the cysteine and phenylalanine included. The only DNA kept is the CDR3, 45 bases in frame from the first base. V is clipped by 4 bases and J by 1 base, and the sequence between their germline boundaries is 13 bases long. CDR1 and CDR2 (SGHDT, YYEEEE) derive from the germline V gene. This sequence uses TRBV5-6 and TRBJ2-3; TRBD1 could be the D gene, as 6 bases match. The source of this sequence is a man aged 40-49 years in good health and CMV-seronegative. Input material: PBMCs. DNA sequence: TGTGCCAGCAGCCCCGAGGACAGCCGCACAGATACGCAGTATTTT. This gives the protein CASSPEDSRTDTQYF.